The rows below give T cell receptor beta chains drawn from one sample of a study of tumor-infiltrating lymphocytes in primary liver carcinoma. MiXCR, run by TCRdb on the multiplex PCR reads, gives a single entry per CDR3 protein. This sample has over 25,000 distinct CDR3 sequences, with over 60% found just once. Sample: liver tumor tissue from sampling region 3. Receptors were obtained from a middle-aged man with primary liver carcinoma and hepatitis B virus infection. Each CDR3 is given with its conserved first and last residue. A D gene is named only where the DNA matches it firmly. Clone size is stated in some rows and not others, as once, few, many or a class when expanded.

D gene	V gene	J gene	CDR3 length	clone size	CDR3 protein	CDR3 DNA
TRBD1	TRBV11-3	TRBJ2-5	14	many	CASGPGTAHGTQYF	TGTGCCAGCGGCCCCGGGACAGCGCATGGTACCCAGTACTTC
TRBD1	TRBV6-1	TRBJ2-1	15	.	CATRVGTGGYNEEFF	TGTGCCACCAGAGTCGGGACAGGGGGGTACAATGAAGAGTTCTTC
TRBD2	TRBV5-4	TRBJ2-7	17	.	CARSLGGLAGDSYEQYF	TGTGCCAGGAGCTTGGGGGGACTAGCGGGAGATTCTTACGAGCAGTACTTC
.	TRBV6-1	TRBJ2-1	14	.	CASTGSLDCNELFF	TGTGCCAGCACTGGATCCCTCGACTGCAATGAGCTGTTCTTC
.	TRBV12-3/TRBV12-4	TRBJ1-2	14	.	CAINFRGSAYGYTF	TGTGCCATCAATTTTAGAGGTTCAGCCTATGGCTACACCTTC
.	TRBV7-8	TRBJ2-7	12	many	CASSSSSYEQYF	TGTGCCAGCAGCTCCTCCTCCTACGAGCAGTACTTC
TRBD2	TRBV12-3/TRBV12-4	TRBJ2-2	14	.	CASSLLAGAREPFF	TGCGCCAGCAGTTTGCTAGCGGGAGCCCGGGAGCCGTTTTTT
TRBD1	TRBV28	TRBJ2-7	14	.	CASSRTGGPYERYF	TGTGCCAGCAGTCGGACAGGGGGACCCTACGAGCGGTACTTC
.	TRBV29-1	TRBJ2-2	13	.	CSVEGRGTGELFF	TGTAGCGTTGAAGGACGGGGCACCGGGGAGCTGTTTTTT
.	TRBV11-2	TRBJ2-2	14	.	CVSNLQGGAGELFF	TGTGTCAGCAACCTACAGGGGGGGGCCGGGGAGCTGTTTTTT
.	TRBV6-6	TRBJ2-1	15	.	CTTSHGTYTLDEQFF	TGTACAACCAGTCATGGGACCTATACCTTAGATGAGCAGTTCTTC
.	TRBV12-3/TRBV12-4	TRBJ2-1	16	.	CASGRSAGNLYNEQFF	TGTGCCAGCGGCCGCAGCGCTGGAAACCTTTACAATGAGCAGTTCTTC
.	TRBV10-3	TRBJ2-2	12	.	CAITEGAGEVSF	TGTGCCATCACGGAGGGAGCCGGGGAGGTGTCTTTT
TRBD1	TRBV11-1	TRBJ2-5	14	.	CASSGQVEAGTQYF	TGCGCCAGCAGTGGACAGGTGGAGGCGGGGACCCAGTACTTC
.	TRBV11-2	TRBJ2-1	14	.	CVSSLYRLVSVQFF	TGTGTCAGCAGCTTATACCGGCTTGTTAGTGTGCAGTTCTTC
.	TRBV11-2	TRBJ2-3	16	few	CASSREPINPTDTQYF	TGTGCTAGCAGCCGAGAACCCATCAATCCCACAGATACGCAGTATTTT
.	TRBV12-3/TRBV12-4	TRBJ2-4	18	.	CASSLWGGAVIAKSIQYF	TGTGCCAGCAGTTTATGGGGTGGGGCAGTCATAGCCAAAAGCATTCAGTACTTC
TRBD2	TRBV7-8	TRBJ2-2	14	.	CASSLASREGELFF	TGTGCCAGCAGCTTAGCTTCGCGGGAGGGGGAGCTGTTTTTT
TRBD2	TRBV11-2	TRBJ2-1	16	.	CVSSLEPLAGMNEQFF	TGTGTCAGCAGCTTGGAGCCCCTAGCGGGAATGAATGAGCAGTTCTTC
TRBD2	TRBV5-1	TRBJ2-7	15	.	CASIAGLSGAYEQYF	TGCGCCAGCATCGCGGGACTATCAGGCGCCTACGAGCAGTACTTC
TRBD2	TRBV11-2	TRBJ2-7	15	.	CASGGGLGVMHEQYF	TGTGCCAGCGGCGGGGGACTGGGGGTTATGCACGAGCAGTACTTC
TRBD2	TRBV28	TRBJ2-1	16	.	CVGSLTSGGSYNEQFF	TGTGTCGGCAGTCTAACTAGCGGGGGCTCCTACAATGAGCAGTTCTTC
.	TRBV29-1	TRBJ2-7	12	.	CIVFSSSYEQYF	TGCATCGTATTCAGCAGCTCCTACGAGCAGTACTTC
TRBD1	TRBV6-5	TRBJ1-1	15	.	CARSYGTELNAEAFF	TGTGCCCGCAGTTACGGGACAGAATTAAACGCTGAAGCTTTCTTT
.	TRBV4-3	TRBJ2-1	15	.	CASSQGHRGGNEQLF	TGTGCCAGCAGTCAAGGGCACAGGGGAGGGAATGAGCAGCTCTTC
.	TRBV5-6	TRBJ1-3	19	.	CASSIPILDRVTSGNTIYF	TGTGCCAGTAGCATCCCTATACTGGACAGAGTAACCTCTGGAAACACCATATATTTT
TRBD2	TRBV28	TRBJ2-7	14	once	CTSIPLAGDYEQYF	TGTACCAGCATTCCACTAGCGGGAGACTACGAGCAGTACTTC
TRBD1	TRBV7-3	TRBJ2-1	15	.	CASSGQGAPYNEQFF	TGTGCCAGCAGCGGACAGGGGGCCCCCTACAACGAGCAGTTCTTC
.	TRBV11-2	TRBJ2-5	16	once	CASRQSPGRWKETQYF	TGTGCCAGCAGACAAAGTCCTGGCAGGTGGAAAGAGACCCAGTACTTC
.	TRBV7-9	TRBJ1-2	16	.	CASSSEGRLSQYAYTF	TGTGCCAGCAGCTCCGAGGGCAGGCTGTCCCAGTATGCTTACACCTTC
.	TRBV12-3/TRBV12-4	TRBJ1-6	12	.	CASSLKNPPLHF	TGTGCCAGTAGCTTAAAGAATCCACCCCTCCACTTT
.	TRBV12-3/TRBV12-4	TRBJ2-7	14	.	CASSLVVGGGVQYF	TGTGCCAGCAGTTTAGTGGTCGGTGGTGGCGTGCAGTACTTC
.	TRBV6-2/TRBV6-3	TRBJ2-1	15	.	CASSLIPSFYNAQFF	TGTGCCAGCAGTTTAATACCAAGCTTCTACAATGCGCAGTTCTTC
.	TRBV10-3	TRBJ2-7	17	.	CVISELKLGRSSYGQYF	TGTGTCATCAGTGAGTTGAAGTTAGGCAGAAGCTCCTACGGGCAGTACTTC
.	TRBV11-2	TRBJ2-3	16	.	CASSLKQEAKTDTQYF	TGTGCCAGCAGCTTAAAACAGGAGGCTAAGACAGATACGCAGTATTTC
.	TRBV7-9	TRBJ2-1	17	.	CASSLPYQGSKTNGQFF	TGTGCCAGCAGCTTACCATATCAGGGGTCTAAAACAAATGGACAGTTCTTC
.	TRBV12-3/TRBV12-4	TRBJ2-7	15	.	CASSRETGSNYEQYF	TGTGCCAGCAGTCGAGAGACGGGCTCGAACTACGAGCAGTACTTC
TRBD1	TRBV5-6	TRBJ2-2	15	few	CVGSPGTGVTGELFF	TGTGTTGGCAGTCCCGGGACAGGGGTCACCGGGGAGCTGTTTTTT
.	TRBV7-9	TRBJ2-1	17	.	CVSSLPYQGPKTDEQFF	TGTGTCAGCAGCTTACCTTATCAGGGGCCTAAAACAGATGAGCAGTTCTTC
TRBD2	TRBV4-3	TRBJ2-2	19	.	CASSVLAGGPRSNTGELFF	TGCGCCAGCAGCGTACTAGCGGGAGGGCCCCGTTCAAACACCGGGGAGCTGTTTTTT
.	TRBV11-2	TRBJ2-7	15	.	CASNLETGISGERYF	TGTGCCAGCAACTTAGAGACTGGGATCTCTGGCGAGCGGTATTTC
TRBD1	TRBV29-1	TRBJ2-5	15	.	CSVETDRGRGEIQYF	TGCAGCGTTGAGACGGACAGGGGGCGCGGAGAGATTCAGTACTTC
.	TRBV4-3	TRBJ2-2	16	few	CASSQDYWPETGELLF	TGCGCCAGCAGCCAAGATTATTGGCCGGAGACCGGGGAGCTGCTTTTT
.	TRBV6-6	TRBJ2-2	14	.	CATTTLGVTGELLF	TGTGCCACCACCACCCTGGGGGTCACTGGGGAGCTGTTATTT
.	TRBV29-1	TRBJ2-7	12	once	CSVRDDTLEQYF	TGCAGCGTGCGGGACGACACGTTGGAGCAGTACTTC
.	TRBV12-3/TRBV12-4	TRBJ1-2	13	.	CASSLGQGAGCTF	TGTGCCAGCAGTTTAGGACAAGGGGCTGGCTGCACCTTC
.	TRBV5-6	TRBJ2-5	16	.	CASSLHQLGRRETQYF	TGTGCCAGCAGCTTGCATCAACTCGGCCGTCGTGAGACCCAGTACTTC
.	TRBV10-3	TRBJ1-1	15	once	CDISESARETTEAFF	TGTGACATCAGTGAATCGGCGAGAGAAACGACTGAAGCTTTCTTT
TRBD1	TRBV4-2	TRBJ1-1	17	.	CASSQGYGQGFWAEAFF	TGTGCCAGCAGCCAAGGGTACGGACAGGGTTTTTGGGCCGAAGCTTTCTTT
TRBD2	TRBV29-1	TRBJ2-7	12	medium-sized	CSVRQGGNEQYF	TGCAGCGTTCGTCAGGGAGGGAACGAGCAGTACTTC
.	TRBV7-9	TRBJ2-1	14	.	CASNSKRTYNEQFF	TGTGCCAGCAACTCTAAGCGGACCTACAATGAGCAGTTCTTC
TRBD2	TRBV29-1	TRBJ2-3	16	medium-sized	CSVINPGLAGTDTQYF	TGCAGCGTCATAAACCCGGGACTAGCGGGAACAGATACGCAGTATTTT